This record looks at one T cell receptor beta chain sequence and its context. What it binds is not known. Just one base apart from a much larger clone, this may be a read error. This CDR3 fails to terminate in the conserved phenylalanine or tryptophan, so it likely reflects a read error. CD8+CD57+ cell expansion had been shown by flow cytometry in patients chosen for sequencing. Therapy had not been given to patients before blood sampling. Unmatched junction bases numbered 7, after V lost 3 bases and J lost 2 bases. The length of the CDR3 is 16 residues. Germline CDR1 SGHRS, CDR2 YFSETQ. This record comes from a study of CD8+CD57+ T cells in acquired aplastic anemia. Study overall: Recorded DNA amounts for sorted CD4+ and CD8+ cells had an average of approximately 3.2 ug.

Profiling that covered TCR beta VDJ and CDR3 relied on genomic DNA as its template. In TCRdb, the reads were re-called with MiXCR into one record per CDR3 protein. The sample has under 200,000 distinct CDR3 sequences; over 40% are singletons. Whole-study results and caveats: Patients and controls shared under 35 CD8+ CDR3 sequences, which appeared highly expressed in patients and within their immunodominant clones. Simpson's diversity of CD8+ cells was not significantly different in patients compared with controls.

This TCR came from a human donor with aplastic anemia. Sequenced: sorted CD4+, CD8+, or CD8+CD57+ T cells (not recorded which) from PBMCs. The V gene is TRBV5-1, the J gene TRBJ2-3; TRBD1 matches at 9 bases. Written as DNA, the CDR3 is TGCGCCAGCAGCTCGGACAGGGGCCTATCCACAGATACGCAGTATCTT. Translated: CASSSDRGLSTDTQYL.